The 16 T cell receptor beta chains below were found in one sample sequenced in a study of blood T cell repertoires in COVID-19. Profiling relied on immunoSEQ multiplex PCR, and the TCRdb table lists in-frame clones only, not all of them. Of roughly 220,000 clones in the sample, approximately 84% were seen once. Sample: peripheral blood. The receptors derive from a woman in her fifties or sixties with acute or convalescent COVID-19.

The rearrangement links TRBV29-1 to TRBJ2-5; a possible D gene is TRBD2 (5 bases). The CDR3 is made up of 15 amino acids. Germline CDR1 reads SQVTM; CDR2 reads ANQGSEA. V was shortened by 6 bases and J by 3 bases, with 20 bases between the two germline ends. CDR3 DNA: TGCAGCGTGGGGAGCACCGGCCGGCGAGAAGAGACCCAGTACTTC. Its translation is CSVGSTGRREETQYF.

V gene TRBV19 combines with J gene TRBJ1-2; D possibly corresponds to TRBD1 (6 bases). Germline V CDR1 and CDR2: LNHDA, SQIVND (reference sequence). V was pared by 8 bases and J by 4 bases, with 20 bases between. The CDR3 has 15 residues. CDR3 protein: CASAVRQADTYGYTF. For the CDR3, the DNA is TGTGCCAGTGCTGTTCGACAGGCTGACACCTATGGCTACACCTTC.

This clone was detected a few times. V and J are TRBV7-2 and TRBJ1-6; TRBD1 might be the D (6 bases). The germline V and J ends were trimmed by 5 bases and 14 bases, with 19 bases remaining between them. Germline CDR1 and CDR2: SGHTA and FQGNSA. CDR3 size: 14 residues. The CDR3 DNA is TGTGCCAGCAGCCGGGGGGGGCCATTCGAGGCCCTCCACTTT. Translation: CASSRGGPFEALHF.

This clone was detected only once. The chain couples TRBV5-6 to TRBJ2-1, with D tentatively TRBD2 (6 bases). The CDR3 totals 13 residues. The V end was cut by 4 bases, the J end by 7 bases, with 12 bases between. Germline CDR1 reads SGHDT; CDR2 reads YYEEEE. CDR3 amino acids: CASSTPRGNEQFF. For the CDR3, the DNA is TGTGCCAGCAGCACGCCCCGGGGGAATGAGCAGTTCTTC.

The V and J genes are TRBV29-1 and TRBJ2-1, with D possibly matching TRBD1 (5 bases). V was clipped by 1 base and J by 9 bases, with 19 bases between them. Germline loops: CDR1 SQVTM, CDR2 ANQGSEA. CDR3 length: 15 amino acids. The CDR3 is CSVEGYQGSFGEQFF. CDR3 coding DNA: TGCAGCGTTGAAGGGTACCAGGGATCGTTTGGTGAGCAGTTCTTC.

This chain links TRBV10-3 with TRBJ1-2, with D unresolved. CDR1 ENHRY and CDR2 SYGVKD come from the germline V gene. The length of the CDR3 is 14 residues. V lost 3 bases and J 2 bases, leaving 10 bases between the germline ends. In DNA form, the CDR3 reads TGTGCCATCAGTGATAGTTCAAGAAACTATGGCTACACCTTC. Its translation: CAISDSSRNYGYTF.

V gene TRBV7-9 combines with J gene TRBJ1-1; D might be TRBD1 (6 bases). CDR3 length: 14 amino acids. V shed 1 base and J shed 4 bases, with 10 bases lying between them. The germline CDR1 and CDR2 sequences are SEHNR and FQNEAQ (reference sequence). As DNA, the CDR3 is TGTGCCAGCAGCTTAGAAACAGGGCCCACTGAAGCTTTCTTT. As protein: CASSLETGPTEAFF.

The J gene is TRBJ2-3, the V gene TRBV19; perhaps TRBD2 as D (5 bases). V dropped 3 bases and J dropped 0 bases, with 10 bases sitting between them. The CDR3 has 15 amino acids. The germline V gene has CDR1 LNHDA and CDR2 SQIVND (reference sequence). Written as DNA, the CDR3 is TGTGCCAGTAGTATCATGCGGACTAGCACAGATACGCAGTATTTT. It translates to CASSIMRTSTDTQYF.

The CDR3 nucleotides are TGTGCCAGCAGCACGGCACAGGGAAACACCATATATTTT. It is translated as CASSTAQGNTIYF. The chain is built from TRBV7-8 and TRBJ1-3; D not certain. The germline gives CDR1 SGHVS, CDR2 FQNEAQ. V dropped 5 bases and J dropped 4 bases, with 9 bases sitting between them. The CDR3 loop spans 13 amino acids. Complete variable domain (other parts from reference TRBV7-8 and TRBJ1-3): GAGVSQSPRYKVAKRGQDVALRCDPISGHVSLFWYQQALGQGPEFLTYFQNEAQLDKSGLPSDRFFAERPEGSVSTLKIQRTQQEDSAVYLCASSTAQGNTIYFGEGSWLTVV.

This chain joins TRBV29-1 and TRBJ1-1; 8 positions agree with TRBD1. J gave up 1 base and V 6 bases, and 4 bases lay outside the gene matches. Germline V gene lookup returns CDR1 SQVTM and CDR2 ANQGSEA. The CDR3 totals 13 residues. The CDR3 spells CSVKTGANTEAFF. CDR3 bases: TGCAGCGTCAAGACAGGGGCGAACACTGAAGCTTTCTTT.

The chain carries TRBV27 and TRBJ1-4, with no clear D. The CDR3 loop spans 15 amino acids. Germline V gene data show CDR1 as MNHEY and CDR2 as SMNVEV (reference sequence). The V and J ends lost 5 bases and 5 bases respectively, with 15 bases between them. The CDR3: CASSRLGRLNEKLFF. The CDR3 DNA is TGTGCCAGCAGTCGTCTGGGCAGACTAAATGAAAAACTGTTTTTT.

The chain has TRBV28 and TRBJ2-2; a weak D match, TRBD2 (6 bases). The CDR3 totals 18 residues. Germline-derived CDR1 and CDR2 are MDHEN and SYDVKM. The ends were cut back, 4 bases at V and 1 base at J, with 19 bases in the middle. The CDR3 nucleotides read TGTGCCAGCAGTTACGTCCTTGTTGGGGGGAGGAACACCGGGGAGCTGTTTTTT. This sequence encodes CASSYVLVGGRNTGELFF.

The chain carries TRBV3-1 (or the pseudogene TRBV3-2) and TRBJ1-1; a possible D gene is TRBD1 (6 bases). Germline V gives CDR1 LGHDT, CDR2 YNNKEL (reference sequence). With 3 bases removed from V and 7 bases from J, the gap between germline ends came to 9 bases. This CDR3 is built from 12 residues. The CDR3 is CASSQTGIEAFF. Here the CDR3 DNA reads TGTGCCAGCAGCCAGACAGGCATTGAAGCTTTCTTT.

The J gene is TRBJ2-5, the V gene TRBV19; 11 bases are a match to TRBD1. The CDR3 spans 13 residues. Germline-derived CDR1 and CDR2 are LNHDA and SQIVND (reference sequence). After removal of 6 bases from V and 5 bases from J, the junction contained 2 bases not matched to a gene. The CDR3 DNA sequence: TGTGCCAGTAGGGACAGGGGGCTGGAGACCCAGTACTTC. It specifies CASRDRGLETQYF.

The chain has TRBV27 and TRBJ2-7, with a tentative D call TRBD2 (5 bases). Germline values: CDR1 MNHEY, CDR2 SMNVEV (reference sequence). The CDR3 consists of 12 residues. Trimming pared 4 bases from V and 3 bases from J, leaving 7 bases between. The CDR3 bases are TGTGCCAGCAGTTCGGGGATCTACGAGCAGTACTTC. This gives the protein CASSSGIYEQYF.

The chain links TRBV19 to TRBJ1-2; D call uncertain. Per germline, CDR1 LNHDA and CDR2 SQIVND (reference sequence). Between the trimmed V and J ends, which lost 7 bases and 3 bases, there was a span of 15 bases. The length of the CDR3 is 14 residues. In nucleotides, the CDR3 is TGTGCCAGTATCGGGGTGCAGAGAGACTATGGCTACACCTTC. It translates to CASIGVQRDYGYTF.